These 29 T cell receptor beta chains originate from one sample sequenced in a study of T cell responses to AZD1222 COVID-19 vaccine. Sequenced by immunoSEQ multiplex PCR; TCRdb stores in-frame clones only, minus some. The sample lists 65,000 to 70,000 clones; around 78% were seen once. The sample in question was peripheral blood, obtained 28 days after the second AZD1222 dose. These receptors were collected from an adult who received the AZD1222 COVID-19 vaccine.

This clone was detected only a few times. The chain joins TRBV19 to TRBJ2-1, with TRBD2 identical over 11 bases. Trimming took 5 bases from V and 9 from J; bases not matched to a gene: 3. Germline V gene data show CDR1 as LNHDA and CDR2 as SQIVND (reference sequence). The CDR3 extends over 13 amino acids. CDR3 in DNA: TGTGCCAGTAGTCTAGCGGGAGGCGCTGAGCAGTTCTTC. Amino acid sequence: CASSLAGGAEQFF.

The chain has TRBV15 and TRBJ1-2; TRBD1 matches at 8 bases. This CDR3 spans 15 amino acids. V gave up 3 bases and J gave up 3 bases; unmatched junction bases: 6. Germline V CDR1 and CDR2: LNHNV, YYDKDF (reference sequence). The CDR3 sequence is CATSSGRGLYYGYTF. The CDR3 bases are TGTGCCACCAGCAGTGGCAGGGGGCTTTACTATGGCTACACCTTC.

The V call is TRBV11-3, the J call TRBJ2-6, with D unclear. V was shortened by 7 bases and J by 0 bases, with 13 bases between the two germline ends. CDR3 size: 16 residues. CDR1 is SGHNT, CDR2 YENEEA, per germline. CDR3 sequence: CASTQADHSGANVLTF. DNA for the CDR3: TGTGCCAGCACCCAAGCAGACCACTCTGGGGCCAACGTCCTGACTTTC.

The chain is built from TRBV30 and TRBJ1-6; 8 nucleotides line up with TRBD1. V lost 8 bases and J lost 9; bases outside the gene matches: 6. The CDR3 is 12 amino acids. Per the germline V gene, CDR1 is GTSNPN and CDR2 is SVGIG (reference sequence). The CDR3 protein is CAGEQGGSPLHF. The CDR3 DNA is TGTGCCGGTGAACAGGGGGGTTCACCCCTCCACTTT.

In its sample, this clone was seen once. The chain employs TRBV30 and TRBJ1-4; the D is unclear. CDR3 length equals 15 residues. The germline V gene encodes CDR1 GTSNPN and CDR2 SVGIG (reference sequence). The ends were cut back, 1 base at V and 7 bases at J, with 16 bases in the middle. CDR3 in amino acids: CAWSGPPGLGEKLFF. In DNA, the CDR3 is TGTGCCTGGAGTGGCCCCCCAGGATTGGGTGAAAAACTGTTTTTT. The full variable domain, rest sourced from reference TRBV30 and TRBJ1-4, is SQTIHQWPATLVQPVGSPLSLECTVEGTSNPNLYWYRQAAGRGLQLLFYSVGIGQISSEVPQNLSASRPQDRQFILSSKKLLLSDSGFYLCAWSGPPGLGEKLFFGSGTQLSVL.

The chain's CDR3 is CASSTGGYNEQFF. For the CDR3, the DNA is TGTGCCAGCAGCACGGGAGGGTACAATGAGCAGTTCTTC. The chain uses TRBV11-2 and TRBJ2-1; TRBD2 matches 8 bases. V shed 5 bases, J shed 4 bases, and the junction held 1 base outside the gene matches. Germline V CDR1 and CDR2: SGHAT, FQNNGV. The CDR3 spans 13 residues.

CDR3 DNA: TGTGCCAGCAGCTTACGGGACAGTCATGCCTACGAGCAGTACTTC. Translating gives CASSLRDSHAYEQYF. The rearrangement links TRBV13 to TRBJ2-7; 7 bases line up with TRBD1. This CDR3 comprises 15 residues. The V and J ends lost 2 bases and 2 bases, in that order; junction bases with no gene match: 6. Germline CDR1 and CDR2: PRHDT and FYEKMQ (reference sequence). The whole variable domain, filled in from reference TRBV13 and TRBJ2-7, reads AAGVIQSPRHLIKEKRETATLKCYPIPRHDTVYWYQQGPGQDPQFLISFYEKMQSDKGSIPDRFSAQQFSDYHSELNMSSLELGDSALYFCASSLRDSHAYEQYFGPGTRLTVT.

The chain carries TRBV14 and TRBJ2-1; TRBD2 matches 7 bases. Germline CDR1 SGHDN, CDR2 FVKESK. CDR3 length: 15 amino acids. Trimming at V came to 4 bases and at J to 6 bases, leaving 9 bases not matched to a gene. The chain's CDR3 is CASSLTRLAGNEQFF. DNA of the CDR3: TGTGCCAGCAGCCTTACCAGACTAGCTGGCAATGAGCAGTTCTTC.

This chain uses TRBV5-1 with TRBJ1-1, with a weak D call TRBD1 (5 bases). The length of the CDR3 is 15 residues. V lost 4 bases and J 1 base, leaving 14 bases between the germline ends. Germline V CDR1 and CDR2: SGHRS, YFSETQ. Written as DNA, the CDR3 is TGCGCCAGCAGCGTCTTCGGACATTCGAACACTGAAGCTTTCTTT. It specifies CASSVFGHSNTEAFF.

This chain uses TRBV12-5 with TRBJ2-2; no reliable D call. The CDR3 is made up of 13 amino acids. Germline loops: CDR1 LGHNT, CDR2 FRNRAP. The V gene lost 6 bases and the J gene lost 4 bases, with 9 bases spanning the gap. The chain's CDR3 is CASGQMGTGELFF. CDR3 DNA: TGTGCTAGTGGGCAAATGGGCACCGGGGAGCTGTTTTTT.

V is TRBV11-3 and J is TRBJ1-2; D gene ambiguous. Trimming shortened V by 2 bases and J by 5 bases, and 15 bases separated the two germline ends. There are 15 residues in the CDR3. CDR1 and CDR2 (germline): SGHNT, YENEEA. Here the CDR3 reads CASSLTFPGDYGYTF. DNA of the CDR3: TGTGCCAGCAGCTTAACCTTCCCAGGTGATTATGGCTACACCTTC.

The CDR3 sequence: CASSPSVVITEAFF. For the CDR3, the DNA is TGCGCCAGCTCTCCCTCGGTCGTTATCACTGAAGCTTTCTTT. The chain couples TRBV5-1 to TRBJ1-1; no firm D call. The germline V gene encodes CDR1 SGHRS and CDR2 YFSETQ. The V end was cut by 7 bases, the J end by 4 bases, with 17 bases between. The CDR3 is 14 residues long.

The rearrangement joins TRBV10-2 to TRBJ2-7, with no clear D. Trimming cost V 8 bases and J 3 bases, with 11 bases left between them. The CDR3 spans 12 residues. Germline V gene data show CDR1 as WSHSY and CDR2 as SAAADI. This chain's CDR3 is CASLGHDYEQYF. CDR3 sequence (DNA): TGCGCCAGCTTAGGTCACGACTACGAGCAGTACTTC.

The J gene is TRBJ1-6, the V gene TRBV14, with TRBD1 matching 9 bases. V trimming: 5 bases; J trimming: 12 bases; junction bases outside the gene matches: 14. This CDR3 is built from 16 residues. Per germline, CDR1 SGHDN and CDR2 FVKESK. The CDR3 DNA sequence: TGTGCCAGCAGCAAAGGACCGGGACAGGGTATTTTACCCCTCCACTTT. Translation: CASSKGPGQGILPLHF.

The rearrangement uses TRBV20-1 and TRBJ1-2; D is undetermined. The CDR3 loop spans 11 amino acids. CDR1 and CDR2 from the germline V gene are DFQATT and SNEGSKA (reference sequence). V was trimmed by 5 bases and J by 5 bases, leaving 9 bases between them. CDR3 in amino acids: CSAPQAYGYTF. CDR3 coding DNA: TGCAGTGCTCCCCAGGCATATGGCTACACCTTC.

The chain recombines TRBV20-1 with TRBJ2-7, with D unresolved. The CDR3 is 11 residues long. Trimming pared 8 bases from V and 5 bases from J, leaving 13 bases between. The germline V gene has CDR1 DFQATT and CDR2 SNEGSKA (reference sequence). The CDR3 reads CSTNQGNEQYF. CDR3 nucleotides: TGCAGTACAAATCAAGGCAACGAGCAGTACTTC.

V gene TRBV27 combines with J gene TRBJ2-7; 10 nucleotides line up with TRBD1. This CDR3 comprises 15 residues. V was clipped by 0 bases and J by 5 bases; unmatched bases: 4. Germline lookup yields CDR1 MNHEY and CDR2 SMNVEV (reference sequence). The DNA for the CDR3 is TGTGCCAGCAGTTTATCACGGGACAGGGGACACGAGCAGTACTTC. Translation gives CASSLSRDRGHEQYF.

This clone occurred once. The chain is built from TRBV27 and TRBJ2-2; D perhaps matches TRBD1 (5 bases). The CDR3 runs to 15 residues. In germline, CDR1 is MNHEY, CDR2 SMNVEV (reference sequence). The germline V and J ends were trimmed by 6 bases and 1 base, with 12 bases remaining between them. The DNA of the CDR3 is TGTGCCAGCAGCACCAGGCAGGGGAACACCGGGGAGCTGTTTTTT. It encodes CASSTRQGNTGELFF.

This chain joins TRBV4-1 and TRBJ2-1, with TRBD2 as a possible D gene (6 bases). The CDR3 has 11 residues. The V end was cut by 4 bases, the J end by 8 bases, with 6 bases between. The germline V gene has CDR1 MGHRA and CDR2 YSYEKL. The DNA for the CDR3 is TGCGCCAGCAGCCGGGGGGATGAGCAGTTCTTC. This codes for CASSRGDEQFF.

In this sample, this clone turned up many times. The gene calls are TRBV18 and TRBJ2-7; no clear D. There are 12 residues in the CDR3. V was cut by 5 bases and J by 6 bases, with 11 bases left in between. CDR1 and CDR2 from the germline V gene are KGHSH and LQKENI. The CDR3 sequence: CASSAQGTEQYF. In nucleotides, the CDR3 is TGTGCCAGCTCAGCCCAAGGCACCGAGCAGTACTTC.

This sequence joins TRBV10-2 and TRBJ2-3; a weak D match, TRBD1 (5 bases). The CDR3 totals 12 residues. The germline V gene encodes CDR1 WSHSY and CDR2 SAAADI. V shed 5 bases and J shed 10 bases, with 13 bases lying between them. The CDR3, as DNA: TGCGCCAGCAGTCCTGACAGTGGTGCGCAGTATTTT. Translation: CASSPDSGAQYF.

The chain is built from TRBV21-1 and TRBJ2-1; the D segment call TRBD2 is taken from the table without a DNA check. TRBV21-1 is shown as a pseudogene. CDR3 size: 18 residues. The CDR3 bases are TGTGCCAGCAGCAAAGAACGGGGACTAGCGGGAGTTGGAAATGAGCAGTTCTTC. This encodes CASSKERGLAGVGNEQFF.

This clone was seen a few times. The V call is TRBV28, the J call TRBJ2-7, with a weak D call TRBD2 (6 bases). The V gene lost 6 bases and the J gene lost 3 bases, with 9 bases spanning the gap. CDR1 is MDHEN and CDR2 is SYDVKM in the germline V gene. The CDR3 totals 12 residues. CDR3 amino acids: CASSAGSYEQYF. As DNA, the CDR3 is TGTGCCAGCAGCGCGGGGAGCTACGAGCAGTACTTC.

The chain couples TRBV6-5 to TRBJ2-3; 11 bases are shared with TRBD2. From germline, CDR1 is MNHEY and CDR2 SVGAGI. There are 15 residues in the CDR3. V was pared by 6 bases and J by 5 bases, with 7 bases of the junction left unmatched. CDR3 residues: CASSYSGRALDTQYF. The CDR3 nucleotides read TGTGCCAGCAGCTATAGCGGGAGGGCCTTAGATACGCAGTATTTT.

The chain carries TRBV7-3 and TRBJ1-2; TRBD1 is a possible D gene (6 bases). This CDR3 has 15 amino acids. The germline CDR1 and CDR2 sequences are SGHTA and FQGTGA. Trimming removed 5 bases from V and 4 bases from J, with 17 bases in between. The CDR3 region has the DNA TGTGCCAGCAGCCCAACGGTCGGGGGCGGCTATGGCTACACCTTC. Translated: CASSPTVGGGYGYTF.

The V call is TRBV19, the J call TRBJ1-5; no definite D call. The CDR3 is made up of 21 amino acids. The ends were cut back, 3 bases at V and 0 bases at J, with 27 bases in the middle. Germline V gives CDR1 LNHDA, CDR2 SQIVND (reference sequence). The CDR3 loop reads CASSMPPFAGGGPYSNQPQHF. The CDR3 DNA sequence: TGTGCCAGTAGTATGCCGCCATTCGCCGGTGGCGGACCATATAGCAATCAGCCCCAGCATTTT.

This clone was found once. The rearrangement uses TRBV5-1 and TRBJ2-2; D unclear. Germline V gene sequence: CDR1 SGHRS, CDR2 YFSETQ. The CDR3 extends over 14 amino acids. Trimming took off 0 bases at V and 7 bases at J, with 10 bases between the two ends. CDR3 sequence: CASSLAVGVGELFF. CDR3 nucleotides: TGCGCCAGCAGCTTGGCCGTAGGCGTCGGGGAGCTGTTTTTT.

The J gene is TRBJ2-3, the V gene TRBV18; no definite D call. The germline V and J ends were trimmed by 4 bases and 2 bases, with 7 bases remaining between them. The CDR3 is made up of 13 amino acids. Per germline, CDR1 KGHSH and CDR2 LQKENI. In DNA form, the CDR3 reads TGTGCCAGCTCACTTTCGGCCACAGATACGCAGTATTTT. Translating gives CASSLSATDTQYF.

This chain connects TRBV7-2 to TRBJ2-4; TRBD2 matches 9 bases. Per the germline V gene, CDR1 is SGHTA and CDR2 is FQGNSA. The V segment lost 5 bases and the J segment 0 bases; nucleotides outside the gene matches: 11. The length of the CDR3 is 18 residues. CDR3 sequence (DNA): TGTGCCAGCAGCCTCCCGGCGGGGGGGAGTCTAGCCAAAAACATTCAGTACTTC. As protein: CASSLPAGGSLAKNIQYF.